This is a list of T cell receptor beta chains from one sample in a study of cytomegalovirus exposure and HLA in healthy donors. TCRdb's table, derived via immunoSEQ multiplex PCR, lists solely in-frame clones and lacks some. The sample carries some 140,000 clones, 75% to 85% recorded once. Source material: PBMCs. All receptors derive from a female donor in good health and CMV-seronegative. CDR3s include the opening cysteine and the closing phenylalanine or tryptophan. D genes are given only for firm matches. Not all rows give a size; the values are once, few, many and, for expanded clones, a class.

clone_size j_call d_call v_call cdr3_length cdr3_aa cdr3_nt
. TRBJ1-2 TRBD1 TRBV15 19 CATSTPSVDRGATGRGYTF TGTGCCACCAGCACCCCATCCGTCGACAGGGGCGCCACCGGGCGTGGCTACACCTTC
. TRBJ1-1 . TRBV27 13 CASSLGMNTEAFF TGTGCCAGCAGTTTGGGCATGAACACTGAAGCTTTCTTT
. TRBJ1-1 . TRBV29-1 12 CSVEDRGREAFF TGCAGCGTTGAAGATCGGGGAAGGGAAGCTTTCTTT
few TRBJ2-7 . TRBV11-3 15 CASSLERDPSYEQYF TGTGCCAGCAGCTTAGAGCGGGACCCATCCTACGAGCAGTACTTC
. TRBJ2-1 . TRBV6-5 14 CASSYGRRYNEQFF TGTGCCAGCAGTTACGGGAGGCGATACAATGAGCAGTTCTTC
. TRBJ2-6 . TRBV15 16 CATSREIGAGANVLTF TGTGCCACCAGCAGAGAAATCGGAGCTGGGGCCAACGTCCTGACTTTC
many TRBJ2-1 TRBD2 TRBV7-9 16 CASSDTSGSSYNEQFF TGTGCCAGCAGCGATACCAGCGGGAGCTCCTACAATGAGCAGTTCTTC
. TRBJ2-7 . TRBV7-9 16 CASSLAEAGKSYEQYF TGTGCCAGCAGCTTAGCGGAGGCGGGAAAGTCCTACGAGCAGTACTTC
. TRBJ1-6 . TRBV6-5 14 CASSYSMLGEPLHF TGTGCCAGCAGTTATTCAATGTTAGGGGAACCCCTCCACTTT
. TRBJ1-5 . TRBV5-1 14 CASSLGGMGQPQHF TGCGCCAGCAGCCTGGGAGGGATGGGCCAGCCCCAGCATTTT
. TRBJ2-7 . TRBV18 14 CASSPGQIYYEQYF TGTGCCAGCTCACCCGGACAGATTTACTACGAGCAGTACTTC
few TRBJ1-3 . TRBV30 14 CAWTPGPSGNTIYF TGTGCCTGGACCCCAGGGCCCTCTGGAAACACCATATATTTT
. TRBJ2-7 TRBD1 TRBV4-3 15 CASSQEDRGTSEQYF TGCGCCAGCAGCCAGGAGGACAGGGGAACCTCCGAGCAGTACTTC
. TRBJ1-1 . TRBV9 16 CASSAAGGGVNTEAFF TGTGCCAGCAGCGCGGCGGGGGGAGGAGTGAACACTGAAGCTTTCTTT
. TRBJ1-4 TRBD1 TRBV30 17 CAWSSSPPGTVSEKLFF TGTGCCTGGAGTTCCTCCCCACCCGGGACAGTGTCTGAAAAACTGTTTTTT
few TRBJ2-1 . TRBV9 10 CASGANEQFF TGTGCCAGCGGGGCGAATGAGCAGTTCTTC
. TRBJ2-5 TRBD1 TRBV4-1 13 CASGGQGRETQYF TGCGCCAGCGGTGGACAGGGAAGGGAGACCCAGTACTTC
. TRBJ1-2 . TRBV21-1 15 CASTPGTGPTDGYTF TGTGCCAGCACCCCCGGGACAGGCCCCACTGATGGCTACACCTTC
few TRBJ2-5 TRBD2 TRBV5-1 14 CASSATSGSKTQYF TGCGCCAGCAGCGCCACTAGCGGGAGTAAGACCCAGTACTTC
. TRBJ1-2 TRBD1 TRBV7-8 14 CASSQTGGNYGYTF TGTGCCAGCAGCCAGACAGGGGGCAACTATGGCTACACCTTC
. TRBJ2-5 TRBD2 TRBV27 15 CASSDGTSGRETQYF TGTGCCAGCAGTGACGGGACTAGCGGGCGTGAGACCCAGTACTTC
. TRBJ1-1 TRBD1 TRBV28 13 CAVPRVGGTEAFF TGTGCCGTTCCCAGGGTAGGGGGCACCGAAGCTTTCTTT
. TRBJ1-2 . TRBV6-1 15 CASTRGGRGGGGYTF TGTGCCAGCACCCGAGGAGGGCGGGGGGGAGGAGGCTACACCTTC
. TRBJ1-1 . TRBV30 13 CAWSLRGNTEAFF TGTGCCTGGAGCCTTAGAGGGAACACTGAAGCTTTCTTT
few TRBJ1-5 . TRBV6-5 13 CASSRTAAQPQHF TGTGCCAGCAGCAGGACAGCGGCACAGCCCCAGCATTTT
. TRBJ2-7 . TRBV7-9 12 CASSSPLVEQYF TGTGCCAGCAGCTCCCCGTTAGTCGAGCAGTACTTC
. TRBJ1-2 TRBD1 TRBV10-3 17 CAISENGQGKGYYGYTF TGTGCCATCAGTGAAAACGGACAGGGTAAAGGTTACTATGGCTACACCTTC
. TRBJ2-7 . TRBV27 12 CASRNYPYEQYF TGTGCCAGCAGAAACTATCCCTACGAGCAGTACTTC
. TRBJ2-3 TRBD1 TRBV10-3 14 CAISVGQGADTQYF TGTGCCATCAGTGTCGGACAGGGGGCAGATACGCAGTATTTT
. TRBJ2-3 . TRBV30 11 CAWSIGDTQYF TGTGCCTGGAGTATCGGGGATACGCAGTATTTT
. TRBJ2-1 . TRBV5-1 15 CASSLVQGIYNEQFF TGCGCCAGCAGCTTGGTACAGGGAATTTACAATGAGCAGTTCTTC
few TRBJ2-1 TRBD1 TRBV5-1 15 CASSLSQGSYNEQFF TGCGCCAGCAGCTTATCACAGGGGAGCTACAATGAGCAGTTCTTC
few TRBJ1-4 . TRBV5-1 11 CASNRDEKLFF TGCGCCAGCAACAGGGATGAAAAACTGTTTTTT
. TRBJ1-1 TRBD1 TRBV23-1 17 CASSQPDPDRVGTEAFF TGCGCCAGCAGTCAACCCGATCCAGACAGGGTTGGTACTGAAGCTTTCTTT
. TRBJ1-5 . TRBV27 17 CASSPHLFRVPDQPQHF TGTGCCAGCAGTCCCCACCTTTTCAGGGTGCCGGATCAGCCCCAGCATTTT
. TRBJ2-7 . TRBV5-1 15 CASSFGEYRSYEQYF TGCGCCAGCAGCTTCGGAGAGTATAGGTCCTACGAGCAGTACTTC
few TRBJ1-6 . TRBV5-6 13 CASSPPGVSPLHF TGTGCCAGCAGCCCACCAGGGGTCTCACCCCTCCACTTT
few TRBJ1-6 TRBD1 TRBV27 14 CASSRTGDNSPLHF TGTGCCAGCAGCCGGACAGGGGATAATTCACCCCTCCACTTT
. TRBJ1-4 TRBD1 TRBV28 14 CASSAGTGNEKLFF TGTGCCAGCAGTGCCGGGACAGGGAATGAAAAACTGTTTTTT
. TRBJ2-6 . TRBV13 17 CASSSRLSGSGANVLTF TGTGCCAGCAGCTCCCGGTTAAGTGGCTCTGGGGCCAACGTCCTGACTTTC
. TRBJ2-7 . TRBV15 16 CATSRAPIGGLYEQYF TGTGCCACCAGCAGAGCCCCTATTGGCGGCCTTTACGAGCAGTACTTC
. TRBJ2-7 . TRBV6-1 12 CASSPVGDEQYF TGTGCCAGCAGTCCCGTCGGGGACGAGCAGTACTTC
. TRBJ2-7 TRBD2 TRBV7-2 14 CASSLLGGGRETYF TGTGCCAGCAGCTTACTGGGCGGGGGGAGGGAGACGTACTTC
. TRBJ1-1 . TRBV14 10 CASSQDRAFF TGTGCCAGCAGCCAAGATCGAGCTTTCTTT
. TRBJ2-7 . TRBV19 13 CATLGHMAYEQYF TGTGCCACCCTGGGACACATGGCCTACGAGCAGTACTTC
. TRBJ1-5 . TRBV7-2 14 CASSPQGSNQPQHF TGTGCCAGCAGCCCACAGGGCAGCAATCAGCCCCAGCATTTT
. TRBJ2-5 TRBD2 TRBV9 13 CASSPGTTETQYF TGTGCCAGCAGCCCCGGGACTACAGAGACCCAGTACTTC
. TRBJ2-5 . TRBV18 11 CASSSPETQYF TGTGCCAGCTCATCTCCGGAGACCCAGTACTTC
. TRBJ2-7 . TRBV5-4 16 CASSLAGRGRTYEQYF TGTGCCAGCAGCTTGGCGGGCAGGGGACGGACCTACGAGCAGTACTTC